This T cell receptor beta chain was recovered during a study of T cell responses to AZD1222 COVID-19 vaccine. There are 13 residues in the CDR3. The germline V gene has CDR1 SGHVS and CDR2 FNYEAQ. The V gene lost 9 bases and the J gene lost 1 base, with 12 bases spanning the gap. Broader study findings: Vaccine-related CD4 TCRs covered spike, predominating at 160-218 and 743-854. Researchers took repertoire samples only after the peak T cell response had come.

Of note for this clone: Its antigen is undetermined.

Clones were read by immunoSEQ multiplex PCR, and TCRdb kept only the in-frame ones, dropping some. This sample has over 120,000 clones, with 85% to 90% found just once. The sample in question was peripheral blood, obtained 28 days after the second AZD1222 dose. This receptor was taken from an adult who received the AZD1222 COVID-19 vaccine. The chain is built from TRBV7-6 and TRBJ1-1; the D gene is possibly TRBD1 (5 bases). The CDR3 protein is CASREGENTEAFF. DNA of the CDR3: TGTGCCAGTCGGGAAGGGGAGAACACTGAAGCTTTCTTT.